This is a list of T cell receptor beta chains from one sample in a study of tumor and adjacent non-tumor tissue in lung cancer. TCRdb re-derived calls from the multiplex PCR reads in MiXCR, one entry per CDR3 protein. The sample lists 70,000 to 80,000 distinct CDR3 sequences, 55% to 80% seen once, with 8% to 10% in the top ten. The sample comprised lung tumor tissue. The receptors here all came from a woman aged 40-49 years with non-small cell lung cancer. CDR3s leave out the opening cysteine and the closing phenylalanine or tryptophan. A D gene is named only where the DNA matches it firmly.

j_gene,v_gene,d_gene,CDR3aa
TRBJ2-1,TRBV11-2,TRBD1,ASSLAGTGNNEQF
TRBJ1-5,TRBV12-3/TRBV12-4,TRBD1,ASSSTGVRRPQH
TRBJ2-7,TRBV6-1,-,AGLDKRVGN
TRBJ2-7,TRBV6-1,-,VSSVTGSYKQY
TRBJ1-1,TRBV29-1,-,SVRGSGGTEVF
TRBJ2-1,TRBV11-2,-,ASSETLAVLYNEQF
TRBJ1-2,TRBV6-6,TRBD1,SSSPRDRGTGDYT
TRBJ2-5,TRBV11-2,-,ASSLAIGVGEIQY
TRBJ2-5,TRBV2,TRBD2,ANSGTSGSQIQY
TRBJ1-2,TRBV5-4,-,ASSPGRMGYGYI
TRBJ2-7,TRBV29-1,TRBD2,SVGVLRGDEQC
TRBJ2-3,TRBV5-4,-,GTKTVPLTDRQY
TRBJ2-5,TRBV5-1,-,ASIPGRVGQETQY
TRBJ2-1,TRBV5-1,-,ASNLGGQTGERF
TRBJ2-1,TRBV20-1,TRBD2,SARDISGIYNEQF
TRBJ2-7,TRBV11-2,-,AGSLVSSSYEQY
TRBJ1-2,TRBV19,TRBD1,ASTDPARGVYGYT
TRBJ1-1,TRBV6-6,-,ASTSRGQTAF